The 28 T cell receptor beta chains below all came from one sample that was sequenced in a study of blood T cell repertoires in COVID-19. TCRdb keeps only in-frame clones here, not all; method: immunoSEQ multiplex PCR. The sample records about 110,000 clones, over 80% being singletons. Material for sequencing was peripheral blood. These receptors came from a woman in her twenties or thirties with acute or convalescent COVID-19.

The chain employs TRBV19 and TRBJ1-2; 9 bases are a match to TRBD1. Germline V gives CDR1 LNHDA, CDR2 SQIVND (reference sequence). This CDR3 is 14 amino acids long. The J segment lost 8 bases and the V segment lost 6 bases, leaving 10 bases of the junction unmatched. The CDR3 sequence: CASRPTGTGMGYTF. In DNA, the CDR3 is TGTGCCAGTAGACCGACCGGGACAGGGATGGGCTACACCTTC.

The genes are TRBV27 and TRBJ2-1, with 9 bases aligning to TRBD2. Germline CDR1 and CDR2: MNHEY and SMNVEV (reference sequence). V gave up 7 bases and J gave up 8 bases; unmatched junction bases: 12. The CDR3 spans 15 residues. CDR3 coding DNA: TGTGCCAGCATCGATGTGTCTAGCGGGGCGCATGAGCAGTTCTTC. Its protein product is CASIDVSSGAHEQFF.

This chain joins TRBV10-3 and TRBJ2-2, with 7 bases lining up with TRBD1. Per germline, CDR1 ENHRY and CDR2 SYGVKD. There are 14 residues in the CDR3. Trimming cost V 0 bases and J 6 bases; bases outside gene matches: 1. The CDR3 region is CAISESRGSGELFF. CDR3 in DNA: TGTGCCATCAGTGAGTCCAGGGGGTCCGGGGAGCTGTTTTTT.

This chain joins TRBV24-1 and TRBJ1-2; TRBD1 is a possible D gene (5 bases). This CDR3 is 12 amino acids long. With 7 bases removed from V and 5 bases from J, the gap between germline ends came to 10 bases. Germline values: CDR1 KGHDR, CDR2 SFDVKD. CDR3 DNA: TGTGCCACCAGAGGGGCCTCTTATGGCTACACCTTC. It specifies CATRGASYGYTF.

The chain links TRBV29-1 to TRBJ2-7; TRBD1 is a possible D gene (5 bases). Trimming removed 3 bases at V and 0 bases at J, with 9 bases between. CDR3 size: 13 residues. In germline, CDR1 is SQVTM, CDR2 ANQGSEA. DNA for the CDR3: TGCAGCGTTGAGCCGGACAACTCCTACGAGCAGTACTTC. Protein: CSVEPDNSYEQYF.

The chain has TRBV14 and TRBJ1-2; 7 bases fit TRBD1. The CDR3 consists of 14 residues. V gave up 5 bases and J gave up 7 bases; unmatched junction bases: 10. The germline gives CDR1 SGHDN, CDR2 FVKESK. The CDR3 here is CASSSRQGGSGYTF. In nucleotides, the CDR3 is TGTGCCAGCAGCTCGAGACAGGGCGGCTCTGGCTACACCTTC.

This chain links TRBV19 with TRBJ1-5; D perhaps matches TRBD1 (6 bases). The CDR3 length is 17 residues. The germline V gene encodes CDR1 LNHDA and CDR2 SQIVND (reference sequence). V lost 4 bases, J lost 2 bases, and 18 bases lay in between. The CDR3 protein is CASSKIQGTIGNQPQHF. As DNA, the CDR3 is TGTGCCAGTAGTAAAATACAGGGTACCATCGGCAATCAGCCCCAGCATTTT.

The V and J genes are TRBV11-3 and TRBJ1-6; tentatively, D is TRBD1 (5 bases). CDR1 and CDR2 (germline): SGHNT, YENEEA. The germline V and J ends were trimmed by 2 bases and 7 bases, with 18 bases remaining between them. This CDR3 region has 17 residues. Here the CDR3 DNA reads TGTGCCAGCAGCTTATTTTTGGACACAGGAAAGAATTCACCCCTCCACTTT. Its protein product is CASSLFLDTGKNSPLHF.

This chain links TRBV7-6 with TRBJ2-3, with 7 bases lining up with TRBD1. Germline V gene sequence: CDR1 SGHVS, CDR2 FNYEAQ. CDR3 length: 17 residues. Losses at the gene ends were 0 bases for V and 0 bases for J; bases not matched to a gene: 6. The DNA for the CDR3 is TGTGCCAGCAGCTTAGCGAGGGGGCGGGCAAGCACAGATACGCAGTATTTT. Translation: CASSLARGRASTDTQYF.

The chain has TRBV21-1 and TRBJ2-3; TRBD1, as called in the table, went unchecked against the DNA. TRBV21-1 is shown as a pseudogene. The CDR3 length is 16 residues. This CDR3 is CASSKGSDSSTDTQYF. In DNA, the CDR3 is TGTGCCAGCTCCAAAGGCTCGGACAGTAGCACAGATACGCAGTATTTT.

The rearrangement uses TRBV18 and TRBJ1-6; 7 bases align to TRBD1. The CDR3 runs to 16 residues. CDR1 and CDR2 (germline): KGHSH, LQKENI. Germline trimming cut 3 bases from V and 5 bases from J; bases unmatched to any gene: 7. CDR3 loop: CASSPPTGFDNSPLHF. The CDR3, as DNA: TGTGCCAGCTCACCCCCGACAGGGTTTGATAATTCACCCCTCCACTTT.

This clone was seen just once. The chain employs TRBV7-8 and TRBJ2-3, with 8 bases lining up with TRBD1. V was pared by 5 bases and J by 4 bases, with 2 bases of the junction left unmatched. The CDR3 has 13 amino acids. Germline CDR1 is SGHVS and CDR2 is FQNEAQ. CDR3 protein: CASSQGAADTQYF. The CDR3, as DNA: TGTGCCAGCAGCCAGGGGGCGGCAGATACGCAGTATTTT.

The chain employs TRBV6-5 and TRBJ2-1, with TRBD1 as a possible D gene (5 bases). Between the trimmed V and J ends, which lost 6 bases and 4 bases, there was a span of 16 bases. Germline V gene sequence: CDR1 MNHEY, CDR2 SVGAGI. The CDR3 totals 15 residues. The CDR3 DNA follows: TGTGCCAGCAGAGCTAGGTTAGGGGAATACAATGAGCAGTTCTTC. Encoded protein: CASRARLGEYNEQFF.

The gene calls are TRBV19 and TRBJ1-1; 9 bases line up with TRBD1. CDR1 is LNHDA, CDR2 SQIVND, per germline (reference sequence). The CDR3 is 15 amino acids. J gave up 1 base and V 5 bases, and 5 bases lay outside the gene matches. The CDR3: CASSVHRGRNTEAFF. The CDR3 DNA reads TGTGCCAGTAGTGTTCACAGGGGGCGGAACACTGAAGCTTTCTTT.

This chain connects TRBV5-4 to TRBJ1-2; TRBD1 is a possible D gene (6 bases). V was trimmed by 0 bases and J by 8 bases, leaving 8 bases between them. The CDR3 sequence is 12 residues long. Germline CDR1 SGHNT, CDR2 YYREEE (reference sequence). The CDR3 loop reads CASSLDRDGYTF. The DNA for the CDR3 is TGTGCCAGCAGCTTGGACAGGGACGGCTACACCTTC.

This sequence joins TRBV28 and TRBJ1-5; perhaps TRBD1 as D (6 bases). Trimming stripped 8 bases from V and 9 bases from J, with 20 bases between. This CDR3 is 14 amino acids long. Looked up from germline, CDR1 is MDHEN and CDR2 is SYDVKM. Here the CDR3 reads CASYERGGPRPQHF. CDR3 nucleotides: TGTGCCAGCTATGAACGGGGGGGCCCTAGGCCCCAGCATTTT.

This clone was seen a single time. The rearrangement uses TRBV4-3 and TRBJ1-2; 9 bases are shared with TRBD1. The CDR3 is 16 residues long. Germline V gene sequence: CDR1 LGHNA, CDR2 YSLEER. Trimming took 0 bases from V and 4 from J; bases not matched to a gene: 6. The CDR3 coding sequence is TGCGCCAGCAGCCAAGATCCTCGGGACAGGGTCTATGGCTACACCTTC. It translates to CASSQDPRDRVYGYTF.

This CDR3 is CATSDSKRRGTNEKLFF. The CDR3 DNA follows: TGTGCCACCAGTGATTCAAAACGGAGGGGTACTAATGAAAAACTGTTTTTT. The chain uses TRBV24-1 and TRBJ1-4; TRBD1 might be the D (5 bases). CDR3 size: 17 residues. The germline V gene has CDR1 KGHDR and CDR2 SFDVKD. With 2 bases removed from V and 2 bases from J, the gap between germline ends came to 14 bases.

This clone came up once. This chain links TRBV5-6 with TRBJ2-1, with a tentative D call TRBD1 (5 bases). Germline V gives CDR1 SGHDT, CDR2 YYEEEE. The V end was cut by 4 bases, the J end by 6 bases, with 17 bases between. The CDR3 has 15 amino acids. CDR3: CASSPRVRASNEQFF. The DNA of the CDR3 is TGTGCCAGCAGCCCCAGGGTTAGGGCGTCCAATGAGCAGTTCTTC.

The rearrangement links TRBV4-2 to TRBJ2-3, with 8 positions matching TRBD2. Trimming removed 0 bases from V and 5 bases from J; junction bases left unmatched: 7. Germline V lookup: CDR1 LGHNA, CDR2 YNFKEQ. The CDR3 consists of 16 residues. The CDR3 DNA reads as TGTGCCAGCAGCCAAGATGCGACTAGCGTGGGAGATACGCAGTATTTT. Its protein is CASSQDATSVGDTQYF.

The chain carries TRBV30 and TRBJ1-5; D unresolved. V lost 3 bases and J lost 0, with 3 bases in between. The germline CDR1 and CDR2 sequences are GTSNPN and SVGIG (reference sequence). This CDR3 has 12 residues. CDR3 loop: CAWSGSNQPQHF. The CDR3 DNA sequence: TGTGCCTGGAGCGGTAGCAATCAGCCCCAGCATTTT. Variable domain in full (rest from reference TRBV30 and TRBJ1-5): SQTIHQWPATLVQPVGSPLSLECTVEGTSNPNLYWYRQAAGRGLQLLFYSVGIGQISSEVPQNLSASRPQDRQFILSSKKLLLSDSGFYLCAWSGSNQPQHFGDGTRLSIL.

A remark on this clone: The germline gene is not matched at one end of the junction; a read error may be the cause. V usage is TRBV12-3 or TRBV12-4 and J usage is TRBJ2-3, with 10 bases that match TRBD2. The CDR3 spans 13 residues. CDR3 residues: CASSLAGVDTQYF. For the CDR3, the DNA is TGTGCCAGCAGTCTAGCGGGAGTGGATACGCAGTATTTT.

The V and J genes are TRBV24-1 and TRBJ1-1; 7 nucleotides line up with TRBD1. CDR3 size: 13 residues. V gave up 7 bases and J gave up 2 bases; unmatched junction bases: 3. Germline-derived CDR1 and CDR2 are KGHDR and SFDVKD. The CDR3: CATRAGGNTEAFF. DNA for the CDR3: TGTGCCACCAGGGCAGGGGGAAACACTGAAGCTTTCTTT.

This clone appeared once. The rearrangement joins TRBV7-9 to TRBJ1-1, with TRBD1 as a possible D gene (5 bases). The CDR3 is 14 residues long. Germline V gene data show CDR1 as SEHNR and CDR2 as FQNEAQ (reference sequence). Trimming took off 5 bases at V and 4 bases at J, with 14 bases between the two ends. CDR3 in DNA: TGTGCCAGCAGCCCATGGGGGACTCTCACTGAAGCTTTCTTT. Protein product: CASSPWGTLTEAFF.

To note about this clone: At one boundary the junction diverges from the germline segment, which might be a read error. This CDR3 is CASRFWGRESADTQYF. The CDR3 region has the DNA TGTGCCAGCCGTTTCTGGGGGAGGGAATCGGCAGATACGCAGTATTTT. The V and J genes are TRBV27 and TRBJ2-3; TRBD2 agrees at 7 bases. This CDR3 region has 16 residues. Germline CDR1 reads MNHEY; CDR2 reads SMNVEV (reference sequence).

The chain is built from TRBV5-1 and TRBJ2-1; TRBD2 agrees at 10 bases. Trimming cost V 0 bases and J 10 bases; bases outside gene matches: 7. In germline, CDR1 is SGHRS, CDR2 YFSETQ. The CDR3 loop spans 15 amino acids. The CDR3 loop reads CASSLDGLAAAEQFF. DNA for the CDR3: TGCGCCAGCAGCTTGGATGGACTAGCGGCCGCAGAGCAGTTCTTC.

CDR3 coding DNA: TGTGCCAGCAGTGACTCCGGGGGCTACACCTTC. This codes for CASSDSGGYTF. This chain uses TRBV25-1 with TRBJ1-2, with D uncertain. The CDR3 contains 11 residues. Germline CDR1 and CDR2: MGHDK and SYGVNS. Trimming shortened V by 3 bases and J by 8 bases, and 7 bases separated the two germline ends.

The chain uses TRBV7-9 and TRBJ2-1; 9 nucleotides line up with TRBD2. After removal of 3 bases from V and 6 bases from J, the junction contained 9 bases not matched to a gene. This CDR3 spans 16 amino acids. Germline CDR1 reads SEHNR; CDR2 reads FQNEAQ (reference sequence). CDR3 sequence: CASSFLSGSFSNEQFF. In DNA form, the CDR3 reads TGTGCCAGCAGCTTTCTTAGCGGGAGCTTTAGCAATGAGCAGTTCTTC.